These 21 T cell receptor beta chains were sequenced from one sample in a study of T cells in localized non-small cell lung cancer. Clones were sequenced by immunoSEQ multiplex PCR, and TCRdb holds only the in-frame ones, with some missing. The table includes about 60,000 clones, about 90% detected once. The source was peripheral blood, collected before any cancer treatment. The receptors stem from a woman aged 40-69 years with stage I lung adenocarcinoma.

This clone was seen once. V is TRBV7-2 and J is TRBJ2-3; TRBD2 is a possible D gene (7 bases). The CDR3 is 16 residues long. Trimming left V 6 bases short and J 0 bases short, with 16 bases between. Germline V gene lookup returns CDR1 SGHTA and CDR2 FQGNSA. The CDR3 here is CASRVRGAFSTDTQYF. The CDR3 bases are TGTGCCAGCAGAGTTCGGGGGGCCTTTAGCACAGATACGCAGTATTTT.

The gene calls are TRBV7-9 and TRBJ2-1; D gene uncertain. The CDR3 totals 14 residues. V lost 1 base and J lost 8, with 12 bases in between. In germline, CDR1 is SEHNR, CDR2 FQNEAQ (reference sequence). CDR3 amino acids: CASSLGSPGDEQFF. The CDR3 DNA sequence: TGTGCCAGCAGCTTAGGTTCTCCAGGCGATGAGCAGTTCTTC.

V usage is TRBV4-1 and J usage is TRBJ1-1; D might be TRBD1 (5 bases). The CDR3 loop spans 14 amino acids. CDR1 and CDR2 (germline): MGHRA, YSYEKL. The V gene lost 3 bases and the J gene lost 5 bases, with 13 bases spanning the gap. Here the CDR3 DNA reads TGCGCCAGCAGCCAGGTTCAGGGAAGAACTGAAGCTTTCTTT. The encoded protein is CASSQVQGRTEAFF.

V usage is TRBV28 and J usage is TRBJ2-3; no definite D call. V lost 3 bases and J 2 bases, leaving 15 bases between the germline ends. Germline CDR1 is MDHEN and CDR2 is SYDVKM. The CDR3 runs to 16 residues. The CDR3 is CASSLSLGGVTDTQYF. CDR3 nucleotides: TGTGCCAGCAGTTTGAGTTTGGGCGGAGTCACAGATACGCAGTATTTT.

The chain combines TRBV7-9 with TRBJ1-1, with D unresolved. V lost 1 base to trimming and J lost 11 bases, with 14 bases between them. From germline, CDR1 is SEHNR and CDR2 FQNEAQ (reference sequence). The CDR3 is 13 amino acids. The CDR3, as DNA: TGTGCCAGCAGCTTAGTTGGGGTGGCGTGGGCTTTCTTT. Its protein is CASSLVGVAWAFF.

V and J are TRBV7-3 and TRBJ2-3, with TRBD1 identical over 7 bases. J gave up 5 bases and V 6 bases, and 8 bases lay outside the gene matches. From germline, CDR1 is SGHTA and CDR2 FQGTGA. The length of the CDR3 is 14 residues. Here the CDR3 reads CASSTQGSQDTQYF. The CDR3 DNA reads as TGTGCCAGCAGTACACAGGGGTCACAAGATACGCAGTATTTT.

The chain carries TRBV9 and TRBJ2-6; D might be TRBD1 (5 bases). This CDR3 contains 16 residues. V shed 3 bases and J shed 4 bases, with 14 bases lying between them. Germline CDR1 is SGDLS and CDR2 is YYNGEE. The chain's CDR3 is CASSAGNTAGANVLTF. CDR3 in DNA: TGTGCCAGCAGCGCAGGGAATACCGCCGGGGCCAACGTCCTGACTTTC.

The chain links TRBV18 to TRBJ2-3; D gene uncertain. V was cut by 2 bases and J by 2 bases, with 2 bases left in between. The CDR3 totals 12 residues. Germline V gene data show CDR1 as KGHSH and CDR2 as LQKENI. For the CDR3, the DNA is TGTGCCAGCTCACCAATCACAGATACGCAGTATTTT. Translated, it gives CASSPITDTQYF.

The chain couples TRBV7-2 to TRBJ1-4; no reliable D call. This CDR3 spans 14 amino acids. V was trimmed by 3 bases and J by 4 bases, leaving 9 bases between them. CDR1 SGHTA and CDR2 FQGNSA come from the germline V gene. The CDR3 spells CASSLRGSNEKLFF. The CDR3 DNA sequence: TGTGCCAGCAGCTTGCGGGGTAGTAATGAAAAACTGTTTTTT.

The V call is TRBV28, the J call TRBJ2-7, with a weak D call TRBD1 (5 bases). V gave up 6 bases and J gave up 9 bases, with 24 bases separating them. CDR1 is MDHEN and CDR2 is SYDVKM in the germline V gene. This CDR3 is built from 15 residues. CDR3 coding DNA: TGTGCCAGCAGGCGCCCAGGGAAGCTGGATCTGGGGCAGTACTTC. As protein: CASRRPGKLDLGQYF.

The rearrangement joins TRBV5-1 to TRBJ1-4; 7 bases align to TRBD1. Germline CDR1 reads SGHRS; CDR2 reads YFSETQ. The CDR3 totals 15 residues. Trimming at V came to 0 bases and at J to 7 bases, leaving 6 bases not matched to a gene. The CDR3 here is CASSLGQGVGEKLFF. The CDR3 bases are TGCGCCAGCAGCTTGGGACAGGGCGTCGGTGAAAAACTGTTTTTT.

The chain couples TRBV5-1 to TRBJ2-5, with D possibly TRBD1 on 6 matching bases. The CDR3 has 16 amino acids. V was cut by 3 bases and J by 1 base, with 16 bases left in between. The germline V gene has CDR1 SGHRS and CDR2 YFSETQ. The CDR3 spells CASSSNTGTIQETQYF. CDR3 DNA sequence: TGCGCCAGCAGCTCAAATACCGGGACAATCCAAGAGACCCAGTACTTC.

The gene calls are TRBV5-4 and TRBJ1-1, with a tentative D call TRBD1 (6 bases). The CDR3 has 13 residues. The V end was cut by 0 bases, the J end by 6 bases, with 9 bases between. CDR1 SGHNT and CDR2 YYREEE come from the germline V gene (reference sequence). CDR3 nucleotide sequence: TGTGCCAGCAGCTTGGAAAGGGGGTCTGAAGCTTTCTTT. The encoded protein is CASSLERGSEAFF.

The chain employs TRBV5-1 and TRBJ1-1, with 10 bases matching TRBD1. Germline loops: CDR1 SGHRS, CDR2 YFSETQ. With 0 bases clipped from V and 3 bases from J, the junction kept 2 bases outside the gene matches. This CDR3 has 15 amino acids. CDR3 sequence: CASSLAGQGYTEAFF. Here the CDR3 DNA reads TGCGCCAGCAGCTTGGCGGGACAGGGGTACACTGAAGCTTTCTTT.

J is TRBJ1-2 and V is TRBV7-9, with D possibly TRBD1 on 5 matching bases. The CDR3 length is 12 residues. CDR1 is SEHNR, CDR2 FQNEAQ, per germline (reference sequence). Trimming removed 0 bases at V and 10 bases at J, with 9 bases between. The CDR3 loop reads CASSLAWGDYTF. DNA of the CDR3: TGTGCCAGCAGCTTAGCGTGGGGGGACTACACCTTC.

The V call is TRBV20-1, the J call TRBJ1-2; D ambiguous. The CDR3 is 10 amino acids. Germline V gene sequence: CDR1 DFQATT, CDR2 SNEGSKA (reference sequence). V lost 5 bases, J lost 7 bases, and 8 bases lay in between. The CDR3 coding sequence is TGCAGTGCTCAAAGAGGTGGCTACACCTTC. Translating gives CSAQRGGYTF.

The gene calls are TRBV7-9 and TRBJ2-2; no clear D. The germline gives CDR1 SEHNR, CDR2 FQNEAQ (reference sequence). Deletions cut 5 bases from V and 2 bases from J, with 9 bases between. The CDR3 contains 14 residues. DNA for the CDR3: TGTGCCAGCAGCCCCCAGAGCAACACCGGGGAGCTGTTTTTT. This codes for CASSPQSNTGELFF.

The chain carries TRBV12-2 and TRBJ1-2; the tabulated D call, TRBD1, remains unverified against the DNA. TRBV12-2 is labeled a pseudogene. The CDR3 is made up of 15 amino acids. As DNA, the CDR3 is TGTGCAAGTCGCTTACCCGAAACAGTAGACTATGGCTACACCTTC. Translation gives CASRLPETVDYGYTF.

This chain links TRBV6-4 with TRBJ1-6; 11 positions agree with TRBD1. CDR1 and CDR2 from the germline V gene are MRHNA and SNTAGT. V was clipped by 1 base and J by 9 bases; unmatched bases: 8. CDR3 size: 17 residues. The CDR3 reads CASSDWGTGGTSSPLHF. For the CDR3, the DNA is TGTGCCAGCAGTGACTGGGGGACAGGGGGGACGAGTTCACCCCTCCACTTT.

This chain connects TRBV7-3 to TRBJ2-2; D possibly corresponds to TRBD1 (6 bases). The CDR3 runs to 12 residues. Germline loops: CDR1 SGHTA, CDR2 FQGTGA. The ends were cut back, 5 bases at V and 7 bases at J, with 8 bases in the middle. The CDR3 spells CASSEQGGELFF. CDR3 sequence (DNA): TGTGCCAGCAGCGAACAGGGCGGGGAGCTGTTTTTT.

This clone was picked up one time. This chain uses TRBV7-2 with TRBJ1-1; D is unresolved. The V gene's germline CDR1 is SGHTA and CDR2 FQGNSA. The V and J ends lost 2 bases and 6 bases respectively, with 13 bases between them. The CDR3 is 14 residues long. The CDR3 DNA reads TGTGCCAGCAGCTTAAATGGGGTGGCGCCTGAAGCTTTCTTT. Amino acid sequence: CASSLNGVAPEAFF.